This paragraph reports one T cell receptor (beta chain). Its antigen remains unknown. This sample stems from a study of cytomegalovirus exposure and HLA in healthy donors. The V and J ends lost 6 bases and 10 bases respectively, with 13 bases between them. The CDR3 totals 12 residues. The germline gives CDR1 LNHDA, CDR2 SQIVND (reference sequence). Primers included in the PCR were 60 Vbeta and 13 Jbeta primers. The table came from immunoSEQ multiplex PCR; TCRdb's copy has only in-frame clones and leaves some out. The top ten hold approximately 1.7% of the sample, which has 95,000 to 110,000 clones, around 80% seen once. Study observations and caveats: It was only CMV serostatus that was available as immune exposure information. Some V segments could not be told apart, so they were left out, TRBV6-2 and TRBV6-3 among them.

Sequencing was carried out using PBMCs. The V call is TRBV19, the J call TRBJ2-1; TRBD1 is a possible D gene (6 bases). This clonotype was obtained from a woman aged 40 to 49 in good health and CMV-seronegative. The CDR3 reads CASSPQQGEQFF. Here the CDR3 DNA reads TGTGCCAGTAGCCCCCAACAGGGAGAGCAGTTCTTC.